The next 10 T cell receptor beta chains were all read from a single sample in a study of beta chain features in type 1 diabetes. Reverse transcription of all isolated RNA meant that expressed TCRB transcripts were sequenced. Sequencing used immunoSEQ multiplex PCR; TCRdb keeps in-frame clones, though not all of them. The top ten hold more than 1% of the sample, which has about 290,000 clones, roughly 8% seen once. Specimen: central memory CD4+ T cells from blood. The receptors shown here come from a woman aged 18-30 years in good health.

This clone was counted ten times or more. CDR3 nucleotide sequence: TGTGCCAGCAGCCCAAACAGGGGAGATACGCAGTATTTT. Translating gives CASSPNRGDTQYF. This chain uses TRBV14 with TRBJ2-3; TRBD1 agrees at 7 bases. Germline V lookup: CDR1 SGHDN, CDR2 FVKESK. The CDR3 runs 13 residues. Trimming cost V 4 bases and J 5 bases; bases outside gene matches: 3. The variable domain in full, completed from reference TRBV14 and TRBJ2-3, reads EAGVTQFPSHSVIEKGQTVTLRCDPISGHDNLYWYRRVMGKEIKFLLHFVKESKQDESGMPNNRFLAERTGGTYSTLKVQPAELEDSGVYFCASSPNRGDTQYFGPGTRLTVL.

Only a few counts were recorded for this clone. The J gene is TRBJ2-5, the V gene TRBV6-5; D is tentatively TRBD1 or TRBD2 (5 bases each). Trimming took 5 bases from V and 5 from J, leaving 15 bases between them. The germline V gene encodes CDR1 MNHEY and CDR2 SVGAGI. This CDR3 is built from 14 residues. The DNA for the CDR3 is TGTGCCAGCAGTCCGAGCGCCGAGGGGGAGACCCAGTACTTC. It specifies CASSPSAEGETQYF.

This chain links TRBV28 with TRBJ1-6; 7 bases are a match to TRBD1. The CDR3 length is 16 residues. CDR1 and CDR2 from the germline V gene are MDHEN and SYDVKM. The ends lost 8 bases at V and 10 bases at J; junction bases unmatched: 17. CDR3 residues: CASYRETGRGVSPLHF. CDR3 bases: TGTGCCAGCTACCGAGAGACAGGGCGGGGTGTCTCACCCCTCCACTTT.

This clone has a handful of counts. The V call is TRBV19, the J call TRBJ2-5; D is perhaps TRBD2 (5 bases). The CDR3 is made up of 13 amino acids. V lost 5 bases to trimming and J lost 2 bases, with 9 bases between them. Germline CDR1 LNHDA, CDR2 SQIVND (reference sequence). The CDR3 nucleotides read TGTGCCAGTAGTGCGAGGGTTCAAGAGACCCAGTACTTC. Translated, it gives CASSARVQETQYF.

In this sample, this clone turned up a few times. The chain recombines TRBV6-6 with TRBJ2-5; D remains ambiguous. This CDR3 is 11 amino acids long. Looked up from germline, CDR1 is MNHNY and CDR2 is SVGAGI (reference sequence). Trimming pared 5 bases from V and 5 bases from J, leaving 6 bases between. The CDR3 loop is CASSPKETQYF. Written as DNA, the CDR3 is TGTGCCAGCAGTCCTAAGGAGACCCAGTACTTC.

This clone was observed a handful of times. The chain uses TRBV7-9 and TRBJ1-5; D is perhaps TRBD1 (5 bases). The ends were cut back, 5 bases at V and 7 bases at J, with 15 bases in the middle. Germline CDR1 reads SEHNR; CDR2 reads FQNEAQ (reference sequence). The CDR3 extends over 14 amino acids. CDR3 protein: CASSDGGILQPQHF. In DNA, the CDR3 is TGTGCCAGCAGCGACGGGGGTATTTTACAGCCCCAGCATTTT.

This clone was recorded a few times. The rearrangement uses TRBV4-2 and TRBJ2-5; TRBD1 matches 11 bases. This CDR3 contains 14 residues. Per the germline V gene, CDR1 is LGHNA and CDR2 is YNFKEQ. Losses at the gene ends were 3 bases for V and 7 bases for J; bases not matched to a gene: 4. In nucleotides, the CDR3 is TGTGCCAGCAGCCAGGACAGGGGGCTTCTGACCCAGTACTTC. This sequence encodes CASSQDRGLLTQYF.

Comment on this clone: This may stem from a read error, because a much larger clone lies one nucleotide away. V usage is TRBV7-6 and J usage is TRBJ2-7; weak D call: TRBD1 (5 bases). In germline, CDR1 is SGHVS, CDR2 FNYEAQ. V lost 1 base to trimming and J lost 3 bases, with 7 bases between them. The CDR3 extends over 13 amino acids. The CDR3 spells CASSLGQNYEQYF. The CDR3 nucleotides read TGTGCCAGCAGCTTAGGACAGAACTACGAGCAGTACTTC. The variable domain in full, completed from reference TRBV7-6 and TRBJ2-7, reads GAGVSQSPRYKVTKRGQDVALRCDPISGHVSLYWYRQALGQGPEFLTYFNYEAQQDKSGLPNDRFSAERPEGSISTLTIQRTEQRDSAMYRCASSLGQNYEQYFGPGTRLTVT.

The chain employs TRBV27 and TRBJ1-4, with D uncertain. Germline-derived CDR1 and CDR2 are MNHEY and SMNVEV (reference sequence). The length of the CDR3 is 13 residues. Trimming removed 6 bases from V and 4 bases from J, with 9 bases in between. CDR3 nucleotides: TGTGCCAGCAGCCGCCGGAATAATGAAAAACTGTTTTTT. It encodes CASSRRNNEKLFF.

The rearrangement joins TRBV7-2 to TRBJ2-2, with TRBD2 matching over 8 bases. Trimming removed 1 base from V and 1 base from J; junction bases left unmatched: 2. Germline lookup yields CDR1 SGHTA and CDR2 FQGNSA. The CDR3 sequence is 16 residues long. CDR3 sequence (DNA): TGTGCCAGCAGCTTAGTGCTAGCGGGGAACACCGGGGAGCTGTTTTTT. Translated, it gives CASSLVLAGNTGELFF. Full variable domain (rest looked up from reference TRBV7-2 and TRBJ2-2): GAGVSQSPSNKVTEKGKDVELRCDPISGHTALYWYRQSLGQGLEFLIYFQGNSAPDKSGLPSDRFSAERTGGSVSTLTIQRTQQEDSAVYLCASSLVLAGNTGELFFGEGSRLTVL.